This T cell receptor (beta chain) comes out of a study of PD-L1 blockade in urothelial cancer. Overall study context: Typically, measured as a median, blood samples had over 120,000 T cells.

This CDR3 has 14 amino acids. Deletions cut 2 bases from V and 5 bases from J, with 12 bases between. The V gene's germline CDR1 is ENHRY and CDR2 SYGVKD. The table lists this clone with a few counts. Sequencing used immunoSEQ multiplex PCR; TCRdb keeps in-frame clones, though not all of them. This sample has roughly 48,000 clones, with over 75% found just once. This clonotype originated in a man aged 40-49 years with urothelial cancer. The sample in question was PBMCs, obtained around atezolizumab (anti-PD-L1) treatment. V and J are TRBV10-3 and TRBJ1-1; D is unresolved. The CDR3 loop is CAISETSLGTEAFF. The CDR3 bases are TGTGCCATCAGTGAGACGAGCCTCGGGACTGAAGCTTTCTTT.